Below, 5 T cell receptor beta chains from the same sample are listed, as sequenced in a study of T cell responses to AZD1222 COVID-19 vaccine. Assay: immunoSEQ multiplex PCR; the TCRdb copy retains only in-frame clones and omits some. Seen here are about 140,000 clones, more than 70% observed once, and the top ten hold approximately 2.8%. The specimen comprised peripheral blood, sampled 28 days after the second AZD1222 dose. Receptor source: an adult who received the AZD1222 COVID-19 vaccine.

The chain employs TRBV19 and TRBJ1-3; 8 nucleotides line up with TRBD1. The V gene end was trimmed by 8 bases and the J gene end by 3 bases; junction bases not matched to a gene: 9. The CDR3 contains 15 residues. Germline-derived CDR1 and CDR2 are LNHDA and SQIVND (reference sequence). The CDR3 nucleotides read TGTGCCAGTGAACCTCCAGGGGGCGTTGGAAACACCATATATTTT. Its translation is CASEPPGGVGNTIYF.

This clone showed up just a few times. V and J are TRBV11-2 and TRBJ1-1, with a weak D call TRBD1 (5 bases). The CDR3 is 13 amino acids. Looked up from germline, CDR1 is SGHAT and CDR2 is FQNNGV. The V and J ends lost 3 bases and 5 bases respectively, with 10 bases between them. CDR3 DNA sequence: TGTGCCAGCAGCTTTCGCGACAGAACTGAAGCTTTCTTT. It is translated as CASSFRDRTEAFF.

This clone was seen a single time. The chain uses TRBV30 and TRBJ1-2; D gene uncertain. The CDR3 totals 11 residues. In germline, CDR1 is GTSNPN, CDR2 SVGIG (reference sequence). V was cut by 1 base and J by 3 bases, with 3 bases left in between. The CDR3 DNA is TGTGCCTGGAGTGACTACTATGGCTACACCTTC. It encodes CAWSDYYGYTF.

The genes are TRBV28 and TRBJ1-4, with D tentatively TRBD1 (6 bases). CDR3 size: 16 residues. Germline V gene sequence: CDR1 MDHEN, CDR2 SYDVKM. V was pared by 3 bases and J by 8 bases, with 19 bases between. The CDR3 loop is CASSFLFGGFGEKLFF. CDR3 DNA sequence: TGTGCCAGCAGTTTTCTTTTTGGGGGCTTCGGGGAAAAACTGTTTTTT.

The V gene is TRBV2, the J gene TRBJ1-4, with D perhaps TRBD1 (5 bases). The germline V gene encodes CDR1 SNHLY and CDR2 FYNNEI. Trimming removed 5 bases from V and 4 bases from J, with 17 bases in between. The CDR3 has 16 residues. The DNA of the CDR3 is TGTGCCAGCAGTCGAACGTTCCGGGACGGTAATGAAAAACTGTTTTTT. Its protein is CASSRTFRDGNEKLFF.